These 4 T cell receptor beta chains were all obtained from the same sample, sequenced in a study of a mutant IDH1 vaccine in newly diagnosed glioma. Profiled with immunoSEQ multiplex PCR; TCRdb holds only in-frame clones, not every one. The sample contains some 38,000 clones, under 80% of which appear only once. As for time point: baseline, week 1 (first vaccination visit). The treatment denotes: pre-vaccination baseline after standard-of-care therapy. The input for sequencing was PBMCs, taken from a glioma patient treated with radiotherapy, temozolomide or both. The receptors shown here come from a man aged 40-50 years with glioma. Some clones in this sample may be carry-over from other donors' samples.

The V call is TRBV25-1, the J call TRBJ2-7; D is possibly TRBD2 (6 bases). This CDR3 contains 14 residues. Between the trimmed V and J ends, which lost 8 bases and 1 base, there was a span of 15 bases. Per the germline V gene, CDR1 is MGHDK and CDR2 is SYGVNS. The CDR3 coding sequence is TGTGCCAGCCGCGGGACTGCAGGTTCCTACGAGCAGTACTTC. Translating it yields CASRGTAGSYEQYF.

This clone has only one observation. V gene TRBV5-1 combines with J gene TRBJ2-5; D is uncertain. The V end was cut by 0 bases, the J end by 5 bases, with 11 bases between. The CDR3 consists of 14 residues. Germline CDR1 reads SGHRS; CDR2 reads YFSETQ. CDR3 loop: CASSLGKGRETQYF. The CDR3 bases are TGCGCCAGCAGCTTGGGGAAGGGAAGGGAGACCCAGTACTTC.

This clone was observed a single time. The CDR3 reads CASSPSGGSYNEQFF. CDR3 sequence (DNA): TGTGCCAGCAGTCCTAGCGGGGGGTCCTACAATGAGCAGTTCTTC. V and J are TRBV9 and TRBJ2-1; 11 bases align to TRBD2. The CDR3 loop spans 15 amino acids. Germline assignment: CDR1 SGDLS and CDR2 YYNGEE. V gave up 5 bases and J gave up 1 base; unmatched junction bases: 2.

The chain couples TRBV6-1 to TRBJ1-6; tentative D call: TRBD1 (5 bases). V lost 2 bases and J lost 5, with 13 bases in between. The CDR3 spans 16 residues. Germline assignment: CDR1 MNHNS and CDR2 SASEGT. The CDR3 DNA reads TGTGCCAGCAGTGAACTGGGGGGGTACCATAATTCACCCCTCCACTTT. Translation: CASSELGGYHNSPLHF.